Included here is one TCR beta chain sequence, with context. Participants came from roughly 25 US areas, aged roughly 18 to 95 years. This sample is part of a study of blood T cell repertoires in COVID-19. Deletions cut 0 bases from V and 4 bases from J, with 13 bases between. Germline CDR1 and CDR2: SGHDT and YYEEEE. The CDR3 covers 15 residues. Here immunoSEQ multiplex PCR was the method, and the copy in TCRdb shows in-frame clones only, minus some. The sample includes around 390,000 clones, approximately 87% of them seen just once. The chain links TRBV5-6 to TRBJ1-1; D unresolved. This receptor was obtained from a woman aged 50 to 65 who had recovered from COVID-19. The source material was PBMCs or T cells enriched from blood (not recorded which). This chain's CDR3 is CASSLEPWARTEAFF. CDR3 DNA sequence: TGTGCCAGCAGCTTGGAACCATGGGCCCGCACTGAAGCTTTCTTT.